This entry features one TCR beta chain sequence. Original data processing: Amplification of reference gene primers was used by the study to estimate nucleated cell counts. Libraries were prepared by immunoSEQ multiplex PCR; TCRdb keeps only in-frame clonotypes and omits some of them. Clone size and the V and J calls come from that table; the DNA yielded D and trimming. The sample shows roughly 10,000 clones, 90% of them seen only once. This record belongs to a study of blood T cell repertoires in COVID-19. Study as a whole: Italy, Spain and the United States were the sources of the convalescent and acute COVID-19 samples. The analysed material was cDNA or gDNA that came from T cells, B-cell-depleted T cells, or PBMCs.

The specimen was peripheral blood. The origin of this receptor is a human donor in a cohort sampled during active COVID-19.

CDR3 protein: CASSLASRDRETYGYTF. CDR3 nucleotide sequence: TGCGCCAGCAGCTTGGCGAGTAGGGACAGGGAAACCTATGGCTACACCTTC. J is TRBJ1-2 and V is TRBV5-1, with 9 bases aligning to TRBD1. This CDR3 region has 17 residues. With 0 bases clipped from V and 4 bases from J, the junction kept 10 bases outside the gene matches. Germline CDR1 is SGHRS and CDR2 is YFSETQ.